Sequencing of this T cell receptor (beta chain) was carried out in a study of blood T cell repertoires in COVID-19. Study-wide context: Collection of acute and convalescent COVID-19 samples took place in the United States, Italy and Spain.

This clone appeared a few times. Per the study methods: The authors estimated nucleated cell counts from reference gene primer amplification. TCRdb's table, derived via immunoSEQ multiplex PCR, lists solely in-frame clones and lacks some. From that table come the V and J calls and clone size; the DNA was used to work out D and trimming. This sample carries over 150,000 clones, 84% of them seen once, and the ten largest clones take 13% to 15%. Germline CDR1 is SGHAT and CDR2 is FQNNGV. The CDR3 runs 13 residues. V was cut by 4 bases and J by 7 bases, with 13 bases left in between. The material sequenced was peripheral blood. This chain uses TRBV11-2 with TRBJ2-5; D perhaps matches TRBD2 (6 bases). The clonotype comes from a man aged 18 to 30 with active or convalescent COVID-19. The CDR3 DNA reads TGTGCCAGCAGCTCCGGGGGTCCGGGGACCCAGTACTTC. Its protein product is CASSSGGPGTQYF. Variable domain in full (rest from reference TRBV11-2 and TRBJ2-5): EAGVAQSPRYKIIEKRQSVAFWCNPISGHATLYWYQQILGQGPKLLIQFQNNGVVDDSQLPKDRFSAERLKGVDSTLKIQPAKLEDSAVYLCASSSGGPGTQYFGPGTRLLVL.